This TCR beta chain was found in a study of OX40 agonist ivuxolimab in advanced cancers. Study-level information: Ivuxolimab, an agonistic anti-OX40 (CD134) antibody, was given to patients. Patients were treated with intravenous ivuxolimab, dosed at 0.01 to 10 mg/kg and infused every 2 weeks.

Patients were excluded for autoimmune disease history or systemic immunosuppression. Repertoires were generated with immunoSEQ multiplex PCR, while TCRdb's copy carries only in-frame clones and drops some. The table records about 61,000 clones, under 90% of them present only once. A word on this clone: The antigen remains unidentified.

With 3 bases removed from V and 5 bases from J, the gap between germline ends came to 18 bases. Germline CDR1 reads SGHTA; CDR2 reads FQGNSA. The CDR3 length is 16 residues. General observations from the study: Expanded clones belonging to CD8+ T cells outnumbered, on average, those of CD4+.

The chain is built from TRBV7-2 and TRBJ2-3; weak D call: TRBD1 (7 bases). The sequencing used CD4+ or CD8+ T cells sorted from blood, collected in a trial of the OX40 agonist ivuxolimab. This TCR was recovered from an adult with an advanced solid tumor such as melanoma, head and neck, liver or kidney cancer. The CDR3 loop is CASSFHGTAGIDTQYF. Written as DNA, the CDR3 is TGTGCCAGCAGCTTTCACGGGACAGCGGGTATAGATACGCAGTATTTT.